This T cell receptor beta chain was retrieved from a study of blood T cells in healthy people across ages. Whole-study results and caveats: The study found TCR beta diversity correlated strongly with naive T cell percentage.

With a J-beta primer mix and a sample-barcoded 5' primer, a second PCR ran 7 to 11 cycles. In TCRdb, the 5' RACE reads were re-called with MiXCR into one record per CDR3 protein. This table has around 800,000 distinct CDR3 sequences, roughly 26% appearing once. The V gene end was trimmed by 1 base and the J gene end by 8 bases; junction bases not matched to a gene: 6. CDR3 length: 14 residues. The germline CDR1 and CDR2 sequences are SGDLS and YYNGEE. In the case of this clonotype: No antigen is known for it.

These same data were also listed under a study on T cells of mothers and their children. This second study notes: Donation came from a few healthy Caucasian mothers together with their six children.

This TCR came from a boy younger than 18 in good health. The source material was blood. V is TRBV9 and J is TRBJ2-1; 7 positions agree with TRBD2. Here the CDR3 DNA reads TGTGCCAGCAGCGTAAAAGCGGGATTTGATGAGCAGTTCTTC. It is translated as CASSVKAGFDEQFF.